Each of the 29 T cell receptor beta chains below was sequenced from the same sample in a study of spatial heterogeneity in lung cancer (dated by TCRdb to 2018 to 2020). Taken with the paper, the label for time point translates to: sample taken at primary tumor resection. To prepare the library, 5' RACE was applied. Sequencer: NextSeq 500. Clones were called with MiXCR by TCRdb after fastp trimmed the public reads at Q25, and only in-frame beta chains were retained. Rows are unified per CDR3 protein, each entry keeping the most common DNA and genes. This sample lists about 48,000 distinct CDR3 sequences; over 4.5% were detected once. Clones ranked in the top ten supply approximately 12% of the sample. The sequenced sample was PBMCs, obtained at surgery. Every receptor here comes from a male donor with early-stage non-small cell lung cancer.

This clonotype was picked up many times. The V and J genes are TRBV5-1 and TRBJ2-5, with D unresolved. The germline V gene encodes CDR1 SGHRS and CDR2 YFSETQ. Trimming cost V 4 bases and J 5 bases, with 18 bases left between them. The CDR3 is made up of 15 amino acids. The CDR3 region has the DNA TGCGCCAGCAGCCCGGATTCACAACTCGGGGAGACCCAGTACTTC. Translated, it gives CASSPDSQLGETQYF. Together with reference TRBV5-1 and TRBJ2-5, the CDR3 gives the full variable domain: KAGVTQTPRYLIKTRGQQVTLSCSPISGHRSVSWYQQTPGQGLQFLFEYFSETQRNKGNFPGRFSGRQFSNSRSEMNVSTLELGDSALYLCASSPDSQLGETQYFGPGTRLLVL.

This clonotype has a count of ten or more. The V gene is TRBV19, the J gene TRBJ2-4; 11 bases match TRBD1. Losses at the gene ends were 8 bases for V and 8 bases for J; bases not matched to a gene: 5. This CDR3 contains 13 residues. CDR1 is LNHDA, CDR2 SQIVND, per germline (reference sequence). The CDR3 DNA sequence: TGTGCCAGTGGAGGGACAGGGGGATACATTCAGTACTTC. It codes for CASGGTGGYIQYF.

This clonotype was counted many times. The V call is TRBV27, the J call TRBJ2-3; 8 positions match TRBD2. From germline, CDR1 is MNHEY and CDR2 SMNVEV (reference sequence). V lost 6 bases to trimming and J lost 2 bases; unmatched junction nucleotides: 10. CDR3 length: 16 residues. CDR3 DNA sequence: TGTGCCAGCAGCTTTACTAGCGGAGGGACCACAGATACGCAGTATTTT. As protein: CASSFTSGGTTDTQYF.

This clonotype was recorded many times. The CDR3 spells CASSAGQGAVYYGYTF. The CDR3 nucleotides read TGCGCCAGCAGCGCGGGACAGGGGGCAGTTTACTATGGCTACACCTTC. V and J are TRBV5-1 and TRBJ1-2; 12 nucleotides match TRBD1. Germline CDR1 SGHRS, CDR2 YFSETQ. Losses at the gene ends were 4 bases for V and 3 bases for J; bases not matched to a gene: 7. The length of the CDR3 is 16 residues. Using reference TRBV5-1 and TRBJ1-2 for the parts outside the CDR3, the full variable domain is KAGVTQTPRYLIKTRGQQVTLSCSPISGHRSVSWYQQTPGQGLQFLFEYFSETQRNKGNFPGRFSGRQFSNSRSEMNVSTLELGDSALYLCASSAGQGAVYYGYTFGSGTRLTVV.

In this sample, this clonotype turned up many times. The chain couples TRBV29-1 to TRBJ2-1, with 9 bases aligning to TRBD2. This CDR3 region has 17 residues. The germline CDR1 and CDR2 sequences are SQVTM and ANQGSEA. J lost 1 base, V lost 2 bases, and 9 bases had no gene match. Written as DNA, the CDR3 is TGCAGCGTTGAACTCGCGGGAGGGCCCTCGTCCTACAATGAGCAGTTCTTC. Translation: CSVELAGGPSSYNEQFF.

Ten or more counts support this clonotype. This rearrangement joins TRBV12-3 or TRBV12-4 to TRBJ2-7, with D unclear. The CDR3 runs 13 residues. V was cut by 2 bases and J by 2 bases, with 7 bases left in between. In nucleotides, the CDR3 is TGTGCCAGCAGTTTATGGGCTACCTACGAGCAGTACTTC. This sequence encodes CASSLWATYEQYF.

This clonotype was counted at least ten times. The chain employs TRBV5-5 and TRBJ1-2; D not certain. Germline V gene lookup returns CDR1 SGHKS and CDR2 YYEKEE (reference sequence). This CDR3 contains 14 residues. Deletions cut 0 bases from V and 4 bases from J, with 10 bases between. The CDR3 DNA is TGTGCCAGCAGCTTGGGACCTACGTCCTATGGCTACACCTTC. Amino acids: CASSLGPTSYGYTF.

The sample holds many counts of this clonotype. This chain joins TRBV3-1 and TRBJ2-7, with TRBD2 matching over 8 bases. The length of the CDR3 is 16 residues. Per germline, CDR1 LGHDT and CDR2 YNNKEL (reference sequence). V shed 5 bases, J shed 2 bases, and the junction held 11 bases outside the gene matches. CDR3 region: CASSTIAGFIPYEQYF. The CDR3, as DNA: TGTGCCAGCAGCACTATAGCGGGATTTATCCCCTACGAGCAGTACTTC.

This chain connects TRBV7-9 to TRBJ1-1; no clear D gene. Between the trimmed V and J ends, which lost 0 bases and 1 base, there was a span of 3 bases. Germline CDR1 SEHNR, CDR2 FQNEAQ (reference sequence). The CDR3 contains 13 residues. This CDR3 is CASSLATNTEAFF. In DNA form, the CDR3 reads TGTGCCAGCAGCTTAGCCACGAACACTGAAGCTTTCTTT.

Ten or more counts support this clonotype. CDR3 loop: CASSQAQGRFEQYF. The CDR3 DNA reads TGTGCCAGCAGCCAAGCCCAGGGTCGTTTCGAGCAGTACTTC. The rearrangement joins TRBV3-1 to TRBJ2-7; a possible D gene is TRBD1 (5 bases). Germline V gives CDR1 LGHDT, CDR2 YNNKEL (reference sequence). V lost 1 base and J 6 bases, leaving 13 bases between the germline ends. The CDR3 runs to 14 residues.

This clonotype was counted ten times or more. The chain employs TRBV12-3 or TRBV12-4 and TRBJ2-1; TRBD2 matches 10 bases. The V segment lost 7 bases and the J segment 2 bases; nucleotides outside the gene matches: 20. The CDR3 runs to 20 residues. Here the CDR3 reads CASTQSSGLARRPPYNEQFF. CDR3 DNA: TGTGCCAGCACACAGAGCTCGGGACTAGCGAGGAGACCCCCCTACAATGAGCAGTTCTTC.

This clonotype appeared many times. The rearrangement links TRBV13 to TRBJ2-4; TRBD1 matches 7 bases. Germline CDR1 and CDR2: PRHDT and FYEKMQ (reference sequence). The V gene end was trimmed by 4 bases and the J gene end by 1 base; junction bases not matched to a gene: 13. The CDR3 spans 18 residues. The CDR3 bases are TGTGCCAGCAGCTCTTTACAGGGGACGACCTGGGCCAAAAACATTCAGTACTTC. Its protein product is CASSSLQGTTWAKNIQYF. Together with reference TRBV13 and TRBJ2-4, the CDR3 gives the full variable domain: AAGVIQSPRHLIKEKRETATLKCYPIPRHDTVYWYQQGPGQDPQFLISFYEKMQSDKGSIPDRFSAQQFSDYHSELNMSSLELGDSALYFCASSSLQGTTWAKNIQYFGAGTRLSVL.

This clonotype was seen at least ten times. The chain links TRBV10-3 to TRBJ1-1; TRBD1 might be the D (5 bases). Looked up from germline, CDR1 is ENHRY and CDR2 is SYGVKD. V dropped 6 bases and J dropped 1 base, with 9 bases sitting between them. The CDR3 runs to 13 residues. The CDR3 DNA reads TGTGCCATCAGAGGGACGGCGAACACTGAAGCTTTCTTT. It encodes CAIRGTANTEAFF.

There are many counts of this clonotype. The rearrangement joins TRBV21-1 to TRBJ2-3; no check of the table's D call, TRBD1, against the DNA was made. TRBV21-1 is annotated as a pseudogene. The CDR3 is made up of 14 amino acids. The CDR3 nucleotides are TGTGCCAGCAACGACAGGGAAGATCCAGATACGCAGTATTTT. Translating gives CASNDREDPDTQYF.

This clonotype was observed at least ten times. The rearrangement links TRBV11-2 to TRBJ2-3; D ambiguous. Germline V gives CDR1 SGHAT, CDR2 FQNNGV. The V end lost 5 bases, the J end lost 5 bases, and 11 bases lay between the germline ends. The CDR3 runs to 13 residues. The CDR3 nucleotides read TGTGCCAGCAGCCCAAGAAGCCTAGATACGCAGTATTTT. This sequence encodes CASSPRSLDTQYF. The whole variable domain, filled in from reference TRBV11-2 and TRBJ2-3, reads EAGVAQSPRYKIIEKRQSVAFWCNPISGHATLYWYQQILGQGPKLLIQFQNNGVVDDSQLPKDRFSAERLKGVDSTLKIQPAKLEDSAVYLCASSPRSLDTQYFGPGTRLTVL.

This clonotype was seen repeatedly, ten times or more. The rearrangement joins TRBV2 to TRBJ2-1; 9 bases fit TRBD1. This CDR3 has 15 residues. Germline-derived CDR1 and CDR2 are SNHLY and FYNNEI. After removal of 4 bases from V and 10 bases from J, the junction contained 11 bases not matched to a gene. CDR3: CASSGDRARQWEQFF. CDR3 in DNA: TGTGCCAGCAGTGGGGACAGGGCGAGACAATGGGAGCAGTTCTTC. Drawing the rest from reference TRBV2 and TRBJ2-1, the complete variable domain is EPEVTQTPSHQVTQMGQEVILRCVPISNHLYFYWYRQILGQKVEFLVSFYNNEISEKSEIFDDQFSVERPDGSNFTLKIRSTKLEDSAMYFCASSGDRARQWEQFFGPGTRLTVL.

This clonotype has just a few counts. The chain recombines TRBV7-9 with TRBJ1-5; D gene unclear. Germline CDR1 SEHNR, CDR2 FQNEAQ (reference sequence). The CDR3 totals 14 residues. Trimming pared 2 bases from V and 1 base from J, leaving 6 bases between. The CDR3 bases are TGTGCCAGCAGCTTAATGTCCAGCAATCAGCCCCAGCATTTT. It encodes CASSLMSSNQPQHF.

This clonotype was counted between two and nine times. The DNA of the CDR3 is TGCGCCAGCAGCCCCCCAGCGGGCGGGAGCTACAATGAGCAGTTCTTC. Residues: CASSPPAGGSYNEQFF. The genes are TRBV5-1 and TRBJ2-1; TRBD2 matches at 7 bases. Trimming took 4 bases from V and 3 from J; bases not matched to a gene: 10. In germline, CDR1 is SGHRS, CDR2 YFSETQ. This CDR3 has 16 amino acids.

At least ten counts were recorded for this clonotype. The chain uses TRBV2 and TRBJ1-1, with D possibly matching TRBD1 (5 bases). There are 16 residues in the CDR3. CDR1 and CDR2 (germline): SNHLY, FYNNEI. The ends were cut back, 10 bases at V and 5 bases at J, with 26 bases in the middle. CDR3 amino acids: CATTRGQGGVRTEAFF. The CDR3 nucleotides are TGTGCCACCACCCGTGGGCAGGGAGGGGTTAGGACTGAAGCTTTCTTT.

A word on this clonotype: A single base separates this from a much larger clone, so it may be a read error. J is TRBJ2-7 and V is TRBV2; no clear D gene. Germline V gene lookup returns CDR1 SNHLY and CDR2 FYNNEI. This CDR3 spans 15 amino acids. The CDR3 region has the DNA TGTGTCAGCAGTACAGACTCTCCTAAGCCCTACGAGCAGTACTTC. This codes for CVSSTDSPKPYEQYF.

This clonotype was counted ten times or more. The chain links TRBV3-1 to TRBJ2-7; 9 bases map to TRBD2. Germline CDR1 reads LGHDT; CDR2 reads YNNKEL (reference sequence). Unmatched junction bases numbered 14, after V lost 2 bases and J lost 9 bases. This CDR3 has 16 residues. The CDR3 region has the DNA TGTGCCAGCAGCCAACAGCAAGCTAGCGGGACCTATGGGCAGTACTTC. Translating it yields CASSQQQASGTYGQYF.

This clonotype came up a few times. The chain employs TRBV12-3 or TRBV12-4 and TRBJ2-2, with no clear D. Trimming left V 3 bases short and J 7 bases short, with 9 bases between. The CDR3 loop spans 13 amino acids. CDR3 sequence: CASSLISRGELFF. In DNA, the CDR3 is TGTGCCAGCAGTTTGATCTCGCGCGGGGAGCTGTTTTTT.

This clonotype was found many times. The CDR3 region has the DNA TGTGCCAGCAGTAATAGCCAGGGGAGCGCCTACGAGCAGTACTTC. Translating gives CASSNSQGSAYEQYF. The rearrangement links TRBV6-6 to TRBJ2-7; D might be TRBD1 (6 bases). The CDR3 loop spans 15 amino acids. The V gene's germline CDR1 is MNHNY and CDR2 SVGAGI (reference sequence). V was pared by 5 bases and J by 2 bases, with 16 bases between.

This clonotype was counted many times. The chain recombines TRBV7-9 with TRBJ1-2; TRBD1 matches 7 bases. V gave up 4 bases and J gave up 4 bases; unmatched junction bases: 3. The CDR3 extends over 13 amino acids. CDR1 SEHNR and CDR2 FQNEAQ come from the germline V gene (reference sequence). CDR3 protein: CASSSGQAYGYTF. CDR3 sequence (DNA): TGTGCCAGCAGCTCTGGACAGGCCTATGGCTACACCTTC.

This clonotype was observed a few times. V and J are TRBV7-9 and TRBJ1-4; D not resolved. V lost 3 bases to trimming and J lost 7 bases, with 24 bases between them. Germline assignment: CDR1 SEHNR and CDR2 FQNEAQ (reference sequence). This CDR3 has 18 amino acids. CDR3 nucleotide sequence: TGTGCCAGCAGCTTGGGCCGGGGATTGGATCTAGACCGTGAAAAACTGTTTTTT. As protein: CASSLGRGLDLDREKLFF.

This clonotype was observed many times. This sequence joins TRBV18 and TRBJ2-1; D unclear. Trimming cost V 3 bases and J 3 bases, with 9 bases left between them. The length of the CDR3 is 14 residues. CDR1 and CDR2 from the germline V gene are KGHSH and LQKENI. For the CDR3, the DNA is TGTGCCAGCTCACCGTCCTCAGGCTACAATGAGCAGTTCTTC. It translates to CASSPSSGYNEQFF.

This clonotype was recorded many times. The V call is TRBV20-1, the J call TRBJ2-5, with TRBD2 matching over 10 bases. The V segment lost 5 bases and the J segment 4 bases; nucleotides outside the gene matches: 7. The CDR3 consists of 14 residues. Germline V gene data show CDR1 as DFQATT and CDR2 as SNEGSKA (reference sequence). The CDR3 sequence is CSAPMGLARETQYF. The CDR3 DNA sequence: TGCAGTGCTCCAATGGGACTAGCGAGAGAGACCCAGTACTTC.

This clonotype was found many times. The chain has TRBV7-2 and TRBJ2-4; the D gene is possibly TRBD2 (5 bases). Between the trimmed V and J ends, which lost 4 bases and 0 bases, there was a span of 10 bases. The CDR3 is made up of 15 amino acids. Germline V CDR1 and CDR2: SGHTA, FQGNSA. The CDR3 sequence: CASSSDGLAKNIQYF. CDR3 in DNA: TGTGCCAGCAGCTCCGACGGACTAGCCAAAAACATTCAGTACTTC.

The genes are TRBV6-1 and TRBJ2-3; 8 bases align to TRBD1. In germline, CDR1 is MNHNS, CDR2 SASEGT. CDR3 size: 14 residues. V trimming: 0 bases; J trimming: 7 bases; junction bases outside the gene matches: 3. CDR3 DNA sequence: TGTGCCAGCAGTGAAGCAACAGGGGGAAATACGCAGTATTTT. This gives the protein CASSEATGGNTQYF.